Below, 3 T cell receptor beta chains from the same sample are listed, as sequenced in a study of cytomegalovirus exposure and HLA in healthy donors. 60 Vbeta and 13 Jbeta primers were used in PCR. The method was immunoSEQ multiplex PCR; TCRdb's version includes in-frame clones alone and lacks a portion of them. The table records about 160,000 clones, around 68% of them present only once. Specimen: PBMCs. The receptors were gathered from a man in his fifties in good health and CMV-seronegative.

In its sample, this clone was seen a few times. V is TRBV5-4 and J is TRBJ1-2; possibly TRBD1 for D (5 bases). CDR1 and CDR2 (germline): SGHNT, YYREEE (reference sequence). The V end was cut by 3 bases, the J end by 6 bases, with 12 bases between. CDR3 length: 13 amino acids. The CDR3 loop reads CASSWGGTDGYTF. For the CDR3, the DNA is TGTGCCAGCAGCTGGGGGGGGACGGATGGCTACACCTTC.

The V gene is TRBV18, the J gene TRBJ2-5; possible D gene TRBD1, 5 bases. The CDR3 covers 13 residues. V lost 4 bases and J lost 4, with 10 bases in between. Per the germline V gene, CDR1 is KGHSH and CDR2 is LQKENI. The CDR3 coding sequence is TGTGCCAGCTCACTAGACAGTCTAGAGACCCAGTACTTC. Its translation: CASSLDSLETQYF.

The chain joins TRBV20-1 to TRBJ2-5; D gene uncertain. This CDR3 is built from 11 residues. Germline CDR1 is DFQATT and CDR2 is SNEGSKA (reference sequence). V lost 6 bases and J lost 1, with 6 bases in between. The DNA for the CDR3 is TGCAGTGCCACTCGCCAAGAGACCCAGTACTTC. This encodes CSATRQETQYF.